The sequence of this T cell receptor (beta chain) was determined in a study of T-cell reconstitution after alpha-beta-depleted transplantation in children. Study-wide points: After transplant, at about two months, alpha-beta T cells were reportedly derived from several hundred expanded graft clones. Newly produced T cells mostly accounted for T-cell counts and diversity one year post-transplant. Several patients had high TCRbeta diversity at day 60; it came from surviving recipient T cells and thymic progenitors.

This clonotype was seen repeatedly, ten times or more. Its antigen is undetermined. Library preparation (for TCRbeta) was performed with unique molecular identifiers. TCRdb re-called the PCR reads through MiXCR, storing one row per CDR3 protein. The repertoire holds 100,000 or so distinct CDR3 sequences, more than 20% seen once, with roughly a fifth in the top ten. The receptor comes from a boy aged 2 to 10 with acute lymphoblastic leukemia, due to receive a stem cell transplant. The sample was PBMCs, taken before TCRalphabeta/CD19-depleted stem cell transplant.

CDR3 loop: CASSRDRFGSDTQYF. CDR3 DNA: TGTGCCAGCAGCCGTGACAGGTTTGGGTCAGATACGCAGTATTTT. The chain couples TRBV5-8 to TRBJ2-3; D perhaps matches TRBD1 (6 bases). V dropped 4 bases and J dropped 4 bases, with 16 bases sitting between them. CDR1 is SGHTS, CDR2 YDEGEE, per germline. CDR3 size: 15 residues. Drawing the rest from reference TRBV5-8 and TRBJ2-3, the complete variable domain is EAGVTQSPTHLIKTRGQQATLRCSPISGHTSVYWYQQALGLGLQFLLWYDEGEERNRGNFPPRFSGRQFPNYSSELNVNALELEDSALYLCASSRDRFGSDTQYFGPGTRLTVL.